In its sample, the clone carrying this T cell receptor beta chain was seen once. Its antigen remains unidentified. Specified treatment: approximately 9-day PBMC culture with coronavirus spike peptide pools or control peptides (ViraFEST assay). TCR sequencing followed the expansion of antigen-specific T cells with peptide pools in ViraFEST. With the Oncomine TCR Beta short-read assay, DNA from cultured CD4+ T cells was sequenced. Genomic DNA was isolated from CD4+ T cells that had been cultured. One entry per CDR3 protein results from TCRdb running MiXCR on the PCR reads. In the table there are some 10,000 distinct CDR3 sequences, around 43% of which are singletons. V lost 2 bases and J 5 bases, leaving 15 bases between the germline ends. The CDR3 sequence is 15 residues long. Germline CDR1 MNHEY, CDR2 SVGAGI. The data derive from a study of vaccination and CD4 T cells after COVID-19. Study-wide background: Convalescent persons amounted to six males plus four females, two of whom were Hispanic. Participants were administered two doses of either the BNT162b2 or the mRNA-1273 vaccine.

Sequencing was done on a sample of CD4+ T cells from blood, cultured in vitro. The TCR sequence derives from a human donor who had recovered from COVID-19. The chain recombines TRBV6-5 with TRBJ1-1, with D perhaps TRBD1 (5 bases). The CDR3 DNA reads as TGTGCCAGCAGTTACGAATGTGGGGCGAAGACTGAAGCTTTCTTT. Amino acid sequence: CASSYECGAKTEAFF.